This TCR beta chain was profiled in a study of T cell responses to AZD1222 COVID-19 vaccine. On the study more broadly: It was second doses at about 4 or about 12 weeks that were pooled.

V lost 4 bases and J 1 base, leaving 13 bases between the germline ends. The CDR3 totals 15 residues. CDR1 and CDR2 (germline): MNHEY, SMNVEV (reference sequence). Assay used: immunoSEQ multiplex PCR; TCRdb lists only in-frame clones, some missing. The sample holds about 130,000 clones, approximately 90% seen once. The specimen was peripheral blood, collected on day 0 of AZD1222 vaccination. The sequence was collected from an adult in good health. The chain uses TRBV27 and TRBJ1-1; D is ambiguous. CDR3 region: CASSSLTRPNTEAFF. In DNA form, the CDR3 reads TGTGCCAGCAGTTCCCTGACCCGGCCGAACACTGAAGCTTTCTTT.